The text below deals with one T cell receptor (beta chain). The antigen is not known. Trimming shortened V by 0 bases and J by 4 bases, and 9 bases separated the two germline ends. There are 13 residues in the CDR3. CDR1 and CDR2 from the germline V gene are DFQATT and SNEGSKA (reference sequence). This record belongs to a study of relationships among human T cell subsets. General observations from the study: Th1, Th2 and regulatory T cells shared many CDR3 sequences.

Semiquantitative ARM-PCR amplified T cell receptor alpha and beta CDR3 regions from mRNA. ARM-PCR used tagged nested gene-specific primers, then communal superprimers for exponential amplification. TCRdb analysed the multiplex PCR reads with MiXCR anew, one entry per CDR3 protein. Of about 14,000 distinct CDR3 sequences listed, less than 65% were seen once; the top ten hold roughly 2%. Anti-CD25 beads selected CD4+CD25+ regulatory T cells from positively selected CD4+ cells. This receptor was obtained from a man between 40 and 49 years old in good health. The chain recombines TRBV20-1 with TRBJ1-1; TRBD1 is a possible D gene (6 bases). Input material: Tregs sorted from blood. CDR3 nucleotide sequence: TGCAGTGCTAGAGAAGGGGGTTCCACTGAAGCTTTCTTT. As protein: CSAREGGSTEAFF.